Following are 2 T cell receptor beta chains from one sample sequenced in a study of cytomegalovirus exposure and HLA in healthy donors. The assay was immunoSEQ multiplex PCR, and TCRdb's table has in-frame clones only and misses some. The sample shows 99,000 or so clones, approximately 86% of them seen only once. The sequenced sample was PBMCs. These receptors were collected from a woman aged 18 to 35 in good health and CMV-seropositive.

The chain joins TRBV5-1 to TRBJ1-5; 9 bases are a match to TRBD1. This CDR3 is 15 amino acids long. Germline CDR1 reads SGHRS; CDR2 reads YFSETQ. Trimming removed 2 bases from V and 3 bases from J; junction bases left unmatched: 3. The CDR3 DNA follows: TGCGCCAGCAGCTTACAGGGGGCCACCAATCAGCCCCAGCATTTT. Residues: CASSLQGATNQPQHF.

The chain uses TRBV6-6 and TRBJ1-2, with 7 positions matching TRBD1. Germline CDR1 MNHNY, CDR2 SVGAGI (reference sequence). Losses at the gene ends were 6 bases for V and 2 bases for J; bases not matched to a gene: 6. This CDR3 is built from 14 residues. This CDR3 reads CASRATGFNYGYTF. The CDR3 DNA reads as TGTGCCAGCAGGGCGACAGGGTTCAACTATGGCTACACCTTC.